The rows below give T cell receptor beta chains drawn from one sample of a study of T cell repertoires in cytomegalovirus infection. MiXCR was run by TCRdb on the reads, yielding one entry per CDR3 protein. In the table there are 200,000 or so distinct CDR3 sequences, about 21% of which are singletons. Sequenced input: PBMCs. These receptors all come from a human donor in good health (CMV status not recorded). Some clones in this sample may be carry-over from other donors' samples. CDR3s include the opening cysteine and the closing phenylalanine or tryptophan. A D gene is named only where the DNA matches it firmly. Rows may omit the clone size; those that give it use once, few, many or a size class.

v_call	d_call	j_call	clone_size	cdr3_nt	cdr3_aa
TRBV6-6	TRBD2	TRBJ2-1	-	TGTGCCAGCAGTTACCCCAGCGGGACCGGCTCCTACAATGAGCAGTTCTTC	CASSYPSGTGSYNEQFF
TRBV6-6	-	TRBJ1-2	-	TGTGCCAGCAGTTACTCTTTCGACAGCCCCATCCCTGATGGCTACACCTTC	CASSYSFDSPIPDGYTF
TRBV12-3/TRBV12-4	-	TRBJ1-4	few	TGTGCCAGCAGTTTAGCTGTGGGAGGCACTAATGAAAAACTGTTTTTT	CASSLAVGGTNEKLFF
TRBV19	TRBD1	TRBJ2-5	-	TGTGCCAGTAGTCCCGCCCCGGACAGGGGCCTAGAGACCCAGTACTTC	CASSPAPDRGLETQYF
TRBV28	-	TRBJ1-5	many	TGTGCCAGCAGTCCCCCAATGAGGAATCAGCCCCAGCATTTT	CASSPPMRNQPQHF
TRBV7-9	-	TRBJ2-5	-	TGTGCCAGCAGCAACCCGGAGGGGTCGGAGACCCAGTACTTC	CASSNPEGSETQYF
TRBV10-3	TRBD1	TRBJ2-7	-	TGTGCCATCAGTGAGCCGGGACAGGGGGCCAACGAGCAGTACTTC	CAISEPGQGANEQYF
TRBV5-1	TRBD1	TRBJ1-1	few	TGCGCCAGCAGCTTGACCGGAGGACAGGGAAAAATTGAAGCTTTCTTT	CASSLTGGQGKIEAFF
TRBV4-1	-	TRBJ1-1	-	TGCGCCAGTTCCGAGGGGAACACTGAAGCTTTCTTT	CASSEGNTEAFF
TRBV7-2	-	TRBJ2-7	many	TGTGCCAGCAGCTTAGGGGCAGCTCCTTACGAGCAGTACTTC	CASSLGAAPYEQYF
TRBV7-8	TRBD1	TRBJ2-5	many	TGTGCCAGCAGCCCTGGACAGGGGCATGGATATGAGATGCAAGAGACCCAGTACTTC	CASSPGQGHGYEMQETQYF
TRBV29-1	-	TRBJ1-5	few	TGCAGCGTTAAGTCAGGGGATCAGTATCAGCCCCAGCATTTT	CSVKSGDQYQPQHF
TRBV10-2	TRBD1	TRBJ2-4	-	TGCGCCAGCAGGAAAGAAAGGATAACTGACAGGGTGGGTCCGCTAGCCAAAAACATTCAGTACTTC	CASRKERITDRVGPLAKNIQYF
TRBV12-3/TRBV12-4	-	TRBJ1-5	-	TGTGCCAGCAGTATTAGGGGCATGCCCCAGCATTTT	CASSIRGMPQHF
TRBV12-3/TRBV12-4	TRBD1	TRBJ2-7	few	TGTGCCAGCGGCAGACGTAGGACAGGGACCCACGAGCAGTACTTC	CASGRRRTGTHEQYF
TRBV20-1	-	TRBJ1-6	few	TGCAGTGCTAGAGCCCGGGACGGGTATTCACCCCTCCACTTT	CSARARDGYSPLHF
TRBV6-2/TRBV6-3	-	TRBJ1-1	-	TGTGCCAGCAGGGGTACAAGTAACACTGAAGCTTTCTTT	CASRGTSNTEAFF
TRBV28	-	TRBJ2-4	many	TGTGCCAGCAGTTTTCCCGGACAAAACATTCAGTACTTC	CASSFPGQNIQYF
TRBV19	-	TRBJ2-7	few	TGTGCCAGTAGTGGCGGACTGGTGGAATTCTACGAGCAGTACTTC	CASSGGLVEFYEQYF
TRBV7-8	-	TRBJ2-2	many	TGTGCCAGCAGCTCCGACTCCGCGAACACCGGGGAGCTGTTTTTT	CASSSDSANTGELFF
TRBV7-6	-	TRBJ2-7	many	TGTGCCAGCAGCTTAAACCCCGGCAGGGACGAGCAGTACTTC	CASSLNPGRDEQYF
TRBV7-2	-	TRBJ1-2	many	TGTGCCAGCAGCTTAGGTCTGGGACGTATTAACTATGGCTACACCTTC	CASSLGLGRINYGYTF
TRBV11-2	-	TRBJ2-7	-	TGTGCCAGCAGCTTAACAGGAGGTTACCACGAGCAGTACTTC	CASSLTGGYHEQYF
TRBV6-6	-	TRBJ2-7	-	TGTGCCAGCAGTCCACGGACACTCTCCTACGAGCAGTACTTC	CASSPRTLSYEQYF
TRBV7-3	TRBD2	TRBJ2-3	few	TGTGCCAGCCACCTAGCGGGGGGGCCCACAGATACGCAGTATTTT	CASHLAGGPTDTQYF
TRBV23-1	TRBD1	TRBJ1-4	few	TGCGCCAGCAGTCAAGCGGACAGGGCTGATGAAAAACTGTTTTTT	CASSQADRADEKLFF
TRBV5-6	-	TRBJ2-2	many	TGTGCCAGCAGCTTGGTACCCACCGGGGAGCTGTTTTTT	CASSLVPTGELFF
TRBV7-3	TRBD1	TRBJ1-1	many	TGTGCCAGCAGCCCCGGACAGGGGGCCGCTGAAGCTTTCTTT	CASSPGQGAAEAFF
TRBV4-3	TRBD1	TRBJ1-6	-	TGCGCCAGCAGCCAAGATGACTCGGGACAGTCCTATAATTCACCCCTCCACTTT	CASSQDDSGQSYNSPLHF
TRBV7-2	-	TRBJ2-2	many	TGTGCCAGCAGCTTAGATAGGGCCAGCGGGGAGCTGTTTTTT	CASSLDRASGELFF
TRBV7-7	-	TRBJ2-2	many	TGTGCTAGCAGCTTAGACGACGGGGAGCTGTTTTTT	CASSLDDGELFF
TRBV6-2/TRBV6-3	-	TRBJ2-5	many	TGTGCCAGCAGTTACTCGGGGGGCGCGAAGACCCAGTACTTC	CASSYSGGAKTQYF
TRBV5-6	TRBD2	TRBJ2-1	many	TGTGCCAGCAGCTTGGACCTCGGGGGGGGGAATGAGCAGTTCTTC	CASSLDLGGGNEQFF
TRBV7-6	TRBD2	TRBJ2-5	-	TGTGCCAGCAGCCTAAGACTAGCGGGAGGCCAAGAGACCCAGTACTTC	CASSLRLAGGQETQYF
TRBV19	-	TRBJ1-1	-	TGTGCCAGTAGTATAGGAGGGGCGACTGAAGCTTTCTTT	CASSIGGATEAFF
TRBV5-1	-	TRBJ2-7	few	TGCGCCAGCAGCTTTGCCAGGGCTTACGAGCAGTACTTC	CASSFARAYEQYF
TRBV28	-	TRBJ1-1	few	TGTGCCAGCAGTTTAAAAGGGGCCGGCGCTGAAGCTTTCTTT	CASSLKGAGAEAFF
TRBV10-2	TRBD1	TRBJ2-2	few	TGCGCCAGCAGTGAGACCGGACAGGGGGACCCGAACACCGGGGAGCTGTTTTTT	CASSETGQGDPNTGELFF
TRBV7-9	TRBD2	TRBJ2-1	medium-sized	TGTGCCAGCAGCTTTGGGACTAGCGACAATGAGCAGTTCTTC	CASSFGTSDNEQFF
TRBV7-3	TRBD1	TRBJ2-1	-	TGTGCCAGCAGCTTAAGGTCGCGACAGGGAAAGGGGAATGAGCAGTTCTTC	CASSLRSRQGKGNEQFF
TRBV11-3	-	TRBJ2-7	-	TGTGCCAGCACCCGGGACTCTTGGGGCGAGCAGTACTTC	CASTRDSWGEQYF
TRBV5-1	-	TRBJ1-5	-	TGCGACAGCAGCTTGTACGGCAGGAGCAATCAGCCCCAGCATTTT	CDSSLYGRSNQPQHF
TRBV11-2	TRBD1	TRBJ2-1	-	TGTGCCAGCAGCTTTGGACAGGGCTCCTACAATGAGCAGTTCTTC	CASSFGQGSYNEQFF
TRBV15	-	TRBJ2-5	-	TGTGCCACCAGCAGGGTAGACAGCAGGGAGACCCAGTACTTC	CATSRVDSRETQYF
TRBV4-3	-	TRBJ1-5	-	TGCGCCAGCAGCCAAGATTCGGGGGGCAATCAGCCCCAGCATTTT	CASSQDSGGNQPQHF
TRBV5-4	-	TRBJ1-4	few	TGTGCCAGCAGCGAGGGAGGACGGTCGGAAAAACTGTTTTTT	CASSEGGRSEKLFF
TRBV19	-	TRBJ2-7	few	TGTGCCAGTAGTATCCTAGGGGACGAGCAGTACTTC	CASSILGDEQYF
TRBV2	-	TRBJ1-4	few	TGTGCCAGCAGTGACCAAGAAAAACTGTTTTTT	CASSDQEKLFF
TRBV27	-	TRBJ1-1	many	TGTGCCAGCAGTTTGAAAGATTCCACTGAAGCTTTCTTT	CASSLKDSTEAFF
TRBV7-8	-	TRBJ1-5	-	TGTGCCAGCAGCTCGCTCTCTCAGGGGTCGGGCAATCAGCCCCAGCATTTT	CASSSLSQGSGNQPQHF